The rows below give T cell receptor beta chains drawn from one sample of a study of blood T cell repertoires in COVID-19. This table comes from immunoSEQ multiplex PCR, and its TCRdb copy is limited to in-frame clones, with some not included. This sample yields 200,000 to 300,000 clones, of which 70% to 90% are seen a single time; more than 2.5% belongs to the top ten. Sequencing was carried out using peripheral blood. The receptors derive from a woman in her twenties or thirties who had recovered from COVID-19. Each CDR3 is given with its conserved first and last residue. D genes are given only for firm matches. Clone size, where shown, is once, few, many, or a class for clones that have expanded.

clone size	V gene	D gene	J gene	CDR3 DNA	CDR3 protein
.	TRBV6-5	.	TRBJ1-3	TGTGCCAGCAGTTACCAGCAGCCGGGGTCTGGAAACACCATATATTTT	CASSYQQPGSGNTIYF
.	TRBV2	.	TRBJ1-1	TGTGCCAGCAGTGGTGCCAGGGCCTTGAACACTGAAGCTTTCTTT	CASSGARALNTEAFF
.	TRBV7-3	.	TRBJ1-5	TGTGCCAGCAGCTCCCCTTATAGCAATCAGCCCCAGCATTTT	CASSSPYSNQPQHF
.	TRBV6-5	.	TRBJ2-6	TGTGCCAGCAGTTACGTGGAGGGGTCTGGGGCCAACGTCCTGACTTTC	CASSYVEGSGANVLTF
.	TRBV30	.	TRBJ2-5	TGTGCCTGGAGTTTACTGATCCAAGAGACCCAGTACTTC	CAWSLLIQETQYF
once	TRBV10-3	TRBD2	TRBJ2-7	TGTGCCACGTGCCGGGACTATGTCCACGAGCAGTACTTC	CATCRDYVHEQYF
.	TRBV4-2	.	TRBJ1-1	TGTGCCAGCAGCCAAGAAGCGTACACCCCGGACACTGAAGCTTTCTTT	CASSQEAYTPDTEAFF
few	TRBV4-1	.	TRBJ1-6	TGCGCCAGCAGCCAAGAAGGGGGTCCAAATTCACCCCTCCACTTT	CASSQEGGPNSPLHF
.	TRBV9	TRBD2	TRBJ2-2	TGTGCCAGCAGCGTAGGGGCCGGGGGGGGCACCGGGGAGCTGTTTTTT	CASSVGAGGGTGELFF
.	TRBV11-3	.	TRBJ2-5	TGTGCCAGCAGCCGCGGAGGGATTGAAGAGACCCAGTACTTC	CASSRGGIEETQYF
.	TRBV5-1	TRBD1	TRBJ1-1	TGCGCCAGCAGCTTGGTTACAGGGGCGACCACTGAAGCTTTCTTT	CASSLVTGATTEAFF
many	TRBV7-9	.	TRBJ2-7	TGTGCCAGCAGCTTAAGCCGAGTCGAGCAGTACTTC	CASSLSRVEQYF
.	TRBV5-4	TRBD1	TRBJ2-5	TGTGCCAGCAGCAATCGACAGGGTTTAGAGACCCAGTACTTC	CASSNRQGLETQYF
.	TRBV6-5	.	TRBJ2-7	TGTGCCAGCAGTTATCGACAGAACTATGAGCAGTACTTC	CASSYRQNYEQYF
.	TRBV6-5	.	TRBJ2-1	TGTGCCAGCAGTTTAGGGAGGTACAATGAGCAGTTCTTC	CASSLGRYNEQFF
.	TRBV5-1	.	TRBJ2-2	TGCGCCAGCAGCTTGGAACAGGGCGCCGGGGAGCTGTTTTTT	CASSLEQGAGELFF
.	TRBV5-6	.	TRBJ1-6	TGTGCCAGCAGCTTGCGGGGATCGAATTCACCCCTCCACTTT	CASSLRGSNSPLHF
.	TRBV27	TRBD1	TRBJ2-2	TGTGCCAGCAGTTTTAGTGAGGGGGCACAGACCGGGGAGCTGTTTTTT	CASSFSEGAQTGELFF
.	TRBV9	TRBD2	TRBJ2-1	TGTGCCAGCAGCGTTGGGGTGACTAGCGGGGACAATGAGCAGTTCTTC	CASSVGVTSGDNEQFF
.	TRBV11-2	TRBD1	TRBJ2-2	TGTGCCAGCAGCTTACGTCCCGGGACAGGGGCGGGCGGGGAGCTGTTTTTT	CASSLRPGTGAGGELFF
.	TRBV5-4	.	TRBJ1-2	TGTGCCAGCAGCTTGGGGGACAACCGAAACTATGGCTACACCTTC	CASSLGDNRNYGYTF
.	TRBV6-5	TRBD1	TRBJ2-7	TGTGCCAGCAGCAGGACAGGGGAGGTCGAGCAGTACTTC	CASSRTGEVEQYF
.	TRBV6-2/TRBV6-3	TRBD1	TRBJ2-3	TGTGCCAGCAGCCCTCCGGGACAGGGCGTAAGAACAGATACGCAGTATTTT	CASSPPGQGVRTDTQYF
.	TRBV4-1	.	TRBJ2-2	TGCGCCAGCAGCCAAGACAGGACAACAACCGGGGAGCTGTTTTTT	CASSQDRTTTGELFF
.	TRBV10-2	.	TRBJ1-4	TGCGCCAGCAGTGAACGTCTCCGGGAAAAACTGTTTTTT	CASSERLREKLFF
few	TRBV19	TRBD1	TRBJ1-2	TGTGCCAGTAGTAGACAGGGGAAAGGCTACACCTTC	CASSRQGKGYTF
few	TRBV2	TRBD1	TRBJ1-1	TGTGCCAGCAGTGAAGGACAGGGTATGACTGAAGCTTTCTTT	CASSEGQGMTEAFF
.	TRBV6-6	.	TRBJ1-1	TGTGCCAGCAGTGGGAGAAGCGGGACTGAAGCTTTCTTT	CASSGRSGTEAFF
.	TRBV2	.	TRBJ2-3	TGTGCCAGCAGACTGAACCGGGGCACAGATACGCAGTATTTT	CASRLNRGTDTQYF
few	TRBV3-1/TRBV3-2	.	TRBJ1-2	TGTGCCAGCAGCCCCAACCCCGGCTATGGCTACACCTTC	CASSPNPGYGYTF
.	TRBV7-6	.	TRBJ2-2	TGTGCCAGCGGCCAGGACAGTTCTAACACCGGGGAGCTGTTTTTT	CASGQDSSNTGELFF
.	TRBV27	TRBD1	TRBJ1-6	TGTGCCAGCAGTCACCGACAGGGTGGAGATTCACCCCTCCACTTT	CASSHRQGGDSPLHF
.	TRBV11-2	.	TRBJ2-5	TGTGCCAGCAGCTTAGATTCGGTGGAGACCCAGTACTTC	CASSLDSVETQYF
.	TRBV6-1	.	TRBJ2-1	TGTGCCAGCAGACTAAGTACTAGTTACAATGAGCAGTTCTTC	CASRLSTSYNEQFF
.	TRBV11-2	TRBD2	TRBJ2-1	TGTGCCAGCAGCCGCATTGGGACTAGCGGGCATGAGCAGTTCTTC	CASSRIGTSGHEQFF
.	TRBV11-2	.	TRBJ2-3	TGTGCCAGCAGCTTAGAAGCACGCCAAACTTCTGATACGCAGTATTTT	CASSLEARQTSDTQYF
.	TRBV30	TRBD2	TRBJ2-3	TGTGCCTGGACCCCTACGACTAGCGGGGAGATAGATACGCAGTATTTT	CAWTPTTSGEIDTQYF
.	TRBV18	.	TRBJ2-1	TGTGCCAGCTCACCTACTAGCCTAAACAATGAGCAGTTCTTC	CASSPTSLNNEQFF
.	TRBV15	.	TRBJ2-4	TGTGCCACCAGTTCGGTGGGCAACCAACAGTACTTC	CATSSVGNQQYF
.	TRBV4-3	.	TRBJ2-3	TGCGCCAGCAGCCAAGATGTGGCTAGCGGCACAGATACGCAGTATTTT	CASSQDVASGTDTQYF
.	TRBV19	.	TRBJ2-1	TGTGCCAGTAGTATGCTCGGCAATGAGCAGTTCTTC	CASSMLGNEQFF